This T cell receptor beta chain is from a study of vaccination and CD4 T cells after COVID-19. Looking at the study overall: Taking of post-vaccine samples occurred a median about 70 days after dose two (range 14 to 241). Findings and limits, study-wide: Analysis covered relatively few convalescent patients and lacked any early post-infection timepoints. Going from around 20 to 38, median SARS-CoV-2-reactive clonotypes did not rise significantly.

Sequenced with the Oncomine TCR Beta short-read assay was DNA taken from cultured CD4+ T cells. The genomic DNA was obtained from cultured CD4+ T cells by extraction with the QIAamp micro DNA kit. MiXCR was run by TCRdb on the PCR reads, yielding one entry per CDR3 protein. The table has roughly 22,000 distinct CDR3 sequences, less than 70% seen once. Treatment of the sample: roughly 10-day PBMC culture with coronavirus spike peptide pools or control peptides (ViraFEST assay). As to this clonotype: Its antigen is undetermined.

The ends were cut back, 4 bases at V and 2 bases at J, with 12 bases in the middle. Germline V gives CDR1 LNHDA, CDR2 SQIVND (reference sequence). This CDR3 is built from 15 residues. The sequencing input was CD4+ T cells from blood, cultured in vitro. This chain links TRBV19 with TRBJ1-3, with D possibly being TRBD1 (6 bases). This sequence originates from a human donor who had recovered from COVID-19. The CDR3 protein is CASSNPNRAGNTIYF. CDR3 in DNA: TGTGCCAGTAGTAACCCGAACAGGGCTGGAAACACCATATATTTT.